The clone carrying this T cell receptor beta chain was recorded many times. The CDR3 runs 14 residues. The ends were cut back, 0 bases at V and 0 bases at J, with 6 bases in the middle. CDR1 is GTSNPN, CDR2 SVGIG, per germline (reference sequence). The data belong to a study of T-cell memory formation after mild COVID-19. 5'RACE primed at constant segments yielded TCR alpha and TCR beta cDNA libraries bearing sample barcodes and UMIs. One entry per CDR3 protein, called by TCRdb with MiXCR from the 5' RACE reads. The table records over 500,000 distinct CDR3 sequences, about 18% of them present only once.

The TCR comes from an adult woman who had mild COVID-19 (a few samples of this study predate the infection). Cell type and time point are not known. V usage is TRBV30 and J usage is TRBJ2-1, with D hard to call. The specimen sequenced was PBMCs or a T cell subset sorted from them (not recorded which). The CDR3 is CAWSVLLSYNEQFF. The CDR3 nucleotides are TGTGCCTGGAGTGTATTGCTCTCCTACAATGAGCAGTTCTTC.